This record concerns one T cell receptor (beta chain) sequence. The target antigen is unknown. CDR1 and CDR2 from the germline V gene are MNHEY and SVGAGI. CDR3 length: 12 residues. V shed 3 bases and J shed 9 bases, with 9 bases lying between them. Assay: immunoSEQ multiplex PCR; the TCRdb copy retains only in-frame clones and omits some. The sample carries around 150,000 clones, around 94% recorded once. This entry comes from a study of T cell responses to AZD1222 COVID-19 vaccine. Whole-study results and caveats: Two doses of AZD1222 preceded a rise in Spike-specific TCR breadth and depth. Clonal diversity was possibly underestimated; the donors were predominantly white British and more often female.

The chain recombines TRBV6-5 with TRBJ2-1, with D possibly being TRBD1 or TRBD2 (5 bases each). The receptor's source is an adult in good health. This material consisted of peripheral blood, taken on day 0 of AZD1222 vaccination. Written as DNA, the CDR3 is TGTGCCAGCAGTTATGCTGGGGGTGAGCAGTTCTTC. The encoded protein is CASSYAGGEQFF.